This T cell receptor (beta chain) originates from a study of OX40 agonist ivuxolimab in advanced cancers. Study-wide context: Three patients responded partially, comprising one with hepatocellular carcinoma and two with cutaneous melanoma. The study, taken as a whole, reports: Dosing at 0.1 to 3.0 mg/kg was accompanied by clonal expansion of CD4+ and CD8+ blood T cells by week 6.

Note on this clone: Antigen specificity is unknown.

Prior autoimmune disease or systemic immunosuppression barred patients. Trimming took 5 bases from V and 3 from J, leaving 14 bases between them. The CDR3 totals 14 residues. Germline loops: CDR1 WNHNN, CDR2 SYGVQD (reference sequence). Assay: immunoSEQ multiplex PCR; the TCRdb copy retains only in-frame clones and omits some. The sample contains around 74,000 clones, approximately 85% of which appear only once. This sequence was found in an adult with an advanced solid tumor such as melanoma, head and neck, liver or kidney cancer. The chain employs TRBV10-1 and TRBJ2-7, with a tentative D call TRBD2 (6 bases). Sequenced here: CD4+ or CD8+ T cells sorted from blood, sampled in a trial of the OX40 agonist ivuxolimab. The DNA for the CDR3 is TGCGCCAGCAGTTCAGGGAGGTTGCGCTACGAGCAGTACTTC. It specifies CASSSGRLRYEQYF.